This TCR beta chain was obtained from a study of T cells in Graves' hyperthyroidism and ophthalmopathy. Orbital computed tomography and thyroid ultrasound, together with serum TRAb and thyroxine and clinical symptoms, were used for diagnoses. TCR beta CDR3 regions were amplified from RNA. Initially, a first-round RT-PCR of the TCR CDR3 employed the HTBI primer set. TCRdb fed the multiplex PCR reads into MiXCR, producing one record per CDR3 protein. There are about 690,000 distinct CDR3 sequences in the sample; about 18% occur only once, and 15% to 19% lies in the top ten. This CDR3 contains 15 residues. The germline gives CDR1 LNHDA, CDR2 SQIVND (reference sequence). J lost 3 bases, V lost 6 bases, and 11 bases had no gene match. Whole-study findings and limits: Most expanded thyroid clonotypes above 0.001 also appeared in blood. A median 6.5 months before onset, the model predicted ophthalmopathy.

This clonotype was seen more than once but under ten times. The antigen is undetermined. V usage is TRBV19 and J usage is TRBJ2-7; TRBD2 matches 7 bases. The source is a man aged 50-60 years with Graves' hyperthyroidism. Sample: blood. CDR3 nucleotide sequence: TGTGCCAGTAGCCAGACGGGACTAATTATCTACGAGCAGTACTTC. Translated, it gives CASSQTGLIIYEQYF.